The 6 T cell receptor beta chains reported below all come from one sample, sequenced in a study of blood T cell repertoires in COVID-19. Profiling relied on immunoSEQ multiplex PCR, and the TCRdb table lists in-frame clones only, not all of them. The table lists fewer than 50,000 clones, around three quarters of them singletons, with under 30% in the top ten. The sequenced sample was peripheral blood. Receptors originate from a man between 70 and 80 years old with acute or convalescent COVID-19.

In its sample, this clone was seen once. This chain links TRBV5-1 with TRBJ1-1; 7 positions match TRBD1. From germline, CDR1 is SGHRS and CDR2 YFSETQ. After removal of 1 base from V and 1 base from J, the junction contained 10 bases not matched to a gene. The CDR3 runs 17 residues. CDR3 region: CASSLTGVVIPNTEAFF. Here the CDR3 DNA reads TGCGCCAGCAGCTTGACAGGGGTTGTTATCCCGAACACTGAAGCTTTCTTT.

This clone was counted once. The V call is TRBV4-1, the J call TRBJ2-2; D is possibly TRBD2 (5 bases). Germline V gives CDR1 MGHRA, CDR2 YSYEKL. The CDR3 covers 16 residues. The germline V and J ends were trimmed by 4 bases and 0 bases, with 12 bases remaining between them. CDR3 in amino acids: CASSPGLGTNTGELFF. In nucleotides, the CDR3 is TGCGCCAGCAGCCCGGGGTTAGGCACGAACACCGGGGAGCTGTTTTTT.

The chain is built from TRBV5-4 and TRBJ2-7; 7 nucleotides agree with TRBD2. There are 15 residues in the CDR3. Germline values: CDR1 SGHNT, CDR2 YYREEE (reference sequence). Trimming cost V 4 bases and J 3 bases; bases outside gene matches: 10. The CDR3 spells CASSPGRKANYEQYF. CDR3 nucleotides: TGTGCCAGCAGCCCCGGGAGGAAAGCTAACTACGAGCAGTACTTC.

The rearrangement uses TRBV9 and TRBJ2-2; 10 bases are a match to TRBD2. Germline V gene data show CDR1 as SGDLS and CDR2 as YYNGEE. V shed 0 bases and J 5 bases; nucleotides not matched to a gene: 10. CDR3 length equals 18 residues. The CDR3 nucleotides read TGTGCCAGCAGCGTAGAAGGAAGGCTAGCGGGAGATACCGGGGAGCTGTTTTTT. Its protein product is CASSVEGRLAGDTGELFF.

V and J are TRBV29-1 and TRBJ1-1, with D possibly being TRBD1 (6 bases). The length of the CDR3 is 13 residues. Per germline, CDR1 SQVTM and CDR2 ANQGSEA. Trimming cost V 4 bases and J 5 bases, with 14 bases left between them. As DNA, the CDR3 is TGCAGCGTTGGGGTAGGGGGTGATACTGAAGCTTTCTTT. It codes for CSVGVGGDTEAFF.

The chain recombines TRBV5-1 with TRBJ2-5; D may be TRBD1 (5 bases). The CDR3 runs 13 residues. Trimming removed 4 bases at V and 6 bases at J, with 13 bases between. The V gene's germline CDR1 is SGHRS and CDR2 YFSETQ. The CDR3, as DNA: TGCGCCAGCAGCGGGGCCCTCTTGCAGACCCAGTACTTC. Residues: CASSGALLQTQYF.